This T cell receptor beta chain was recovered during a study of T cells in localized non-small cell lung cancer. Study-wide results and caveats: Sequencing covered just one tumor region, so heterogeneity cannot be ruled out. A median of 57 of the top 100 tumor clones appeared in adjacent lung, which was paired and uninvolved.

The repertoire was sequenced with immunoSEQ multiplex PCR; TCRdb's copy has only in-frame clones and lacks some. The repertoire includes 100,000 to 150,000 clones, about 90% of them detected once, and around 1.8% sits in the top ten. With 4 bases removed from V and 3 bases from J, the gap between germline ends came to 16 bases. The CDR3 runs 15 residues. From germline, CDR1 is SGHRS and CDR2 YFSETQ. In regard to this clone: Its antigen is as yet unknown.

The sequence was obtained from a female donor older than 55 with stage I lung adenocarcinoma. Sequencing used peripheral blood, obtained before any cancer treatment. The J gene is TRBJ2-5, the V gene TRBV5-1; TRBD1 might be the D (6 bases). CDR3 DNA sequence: TGCGCCAGCAGCATCCAGACAGGAGGAGAAGAGACCCAGTACTTC. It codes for CASSIQTGGEETQYF. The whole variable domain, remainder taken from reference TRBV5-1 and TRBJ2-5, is KAGVTQTPRYLIKTRGQQVTLSCSPISGHRSVSWYQQTPGQGLQFLFEYFSETQRNKGNFPGRFSGRQFSNSRSEMNVSTLELGDSALYLCASSIQTGGEETQYFGPGTRLLVL.